One sample yielded the 9 T cell receptor beta chains listed below, sequenced in a study of T-cell reconstitution after alpha-beta-depleted transplantation in children. Unique molecular identifiers were incorporated during preparation of the TCRbeta library. TCRdb independently ran MiXCR on the PCR reads; one entry per CDR3 protein. There are some 400,000 distinct CDR3 sequences in the sample; just over 20% occur only once, and 3.8% lies in the top ten. Sequencing used PBMCs from the stem cell graft donor, obtained from the stem cell graft. All receptors derive from a human donor who donated a stem cell graft to a child with acute myeloid leukemia.

This chain connects TRBV11-1 to TRBJ2-6, with D tentatively TRBD1 or TRBD2 (5 bases each). Germline CDR1 SGHAT, CDR2 FQDESV (reference sequence). V was trimmed by 1 base and J by 2 bases, leaving 21 bases between them. The CDR3 has 20 residues. CDR3 nucleotide sequence: TGTGCCAGCAGCTTAGGGCCCCCGGGACCGAGGCCCACTGGGGCCAACGTCCTGACTTTC. Residues: CASSLGPPGPRPTGANVLTF.

The CDR3 reads CASSLAIGTGELFF. DNA of the CDR3: TGTGCCAGCAGTTTAGCAATAGGTACCGGGGAGCTGTTTTTT. This chain uses TRBV12-3 or TRBV12-4 with TRBJ2-2; D ambiguous. Trimming stripped 0 bases from V and 5 bases from J, with 7 bases between. CDR3 size: 14 residues.

This clonotype appeared a few times. This chain uses TRBV15 with TRBJ2-3; 10 bases fit TRBD2. J was trimmed by 9 bases and V by 0 bases; bases with no gene match: 3. The CDR3 is 14 amino acids. CDR1 is LNHNV, CDR2 YYDKDF, per germline (reference sequence). The CDR3 loop reads CATSREASGRTQYF. In DNA form, the CDR3 reads TGTGCCACCAGCAGAGAGGCTAGCGGGAGAACGCAGTATTTT.

V usage is TRBV28 and J usage is TRBJ1-2; D perhaps matches TRBD1 (6 bases). V lost 6 bases and J 0 bases, leaving 11 bases between the germline ends. The CDR3 is 14 residues long. From germline, CDR1 is MDHEN and CDR2 SYDVKM. The chain's CDR3 is CASRRQVSNYGYTF. The CDR3 DNA reads as TGTGCCAGCAGACGACAGGTATCTAACTATGGCTACACCTTC.

This clonotype has a count of ten or more. The chain carries TRBV20-1 and TRBJ2-4; TRBD1 is a possible D gene (6 bases). Germline V gene sequence: CDR1 DFQATT, CDR2 SNEGSKA (reference sequence). The CDR3 extends over 14 amino acids. Deletions cut 0 bases from V and 10 bases from J, with 16 bases between. The CDR3 sequence: CSAREGGSTSIQYF. For the CDR3, the DNA is TGCAGTGCTAGAGAAGGGGGATCCACCTCTATTCAGTACTTC.

As DNA, the CDR3 is TGCAGTGCTACCGGAGACTCTGGGGCCAACGTCCTGACTTTC. This sequence encodes CSATGDSGANVLTF. The rearrangement uses TRBV20-1 and TRBJ2-6; no reliable D call. V was trimmed by 4 bases and J by 0 bases, leaving 7 bases between them. CDR1 is DFQATT, CDR2 SNEGSKA, per germline (reference sequence). This CDR3 has 14 residues.

This clonotype occurred many times. The chain carries TRBV20-1 and TRBJ1-1; D possibly corresponds to TRBD1 (6 bases). Trimming stripped 6 bases from V and 3 bases from J, with 20 bases between. The germline CDR1 and CDR2 sequences are DFQATT and SNEGSKA (reference sequence). This CDR3 has 15 residues. The CDR3 DNA reads TGCAGTGCCTCAGCCCCTGGGGGGGGCTACACTGAAGCTTTCTTT. This sequence encodes CSASAPGGGYTEAFF.

This clonotype was counted only a few times. The chain has TRBV7-2 and TRBJ1-4; tentatively, D is TRBD1 (5 bases). This CDR3 comprises 16 residues. In germline, CDR1 is SGHTA, CDR2 FQGNSA. V was trimmed by 5 bases and J by 3 bases, leaving 16 bases between them. CDR3 in amino acids: CASSPWGELPNEKLFF. The CDR3 DNA is TGTGCCAGCAGCCCTTGGGGGGAGCTGCCTAATGAAAAACTGTTTTTT.

Many counts were recorded for this clonotype. The chain employs TRBV29-1 and TRBJ1-1; TRBD1 aligns across 10 bases. The CDR3 is 16 residues long. Germline CDR1 is SQVTM and CDR2 is ANQGSEA. V trimming: 1 base; J trimming: 3 bases; junction bases outside the gene matches: 8. DNA of the CDR3: TGCAGCGTTGAAGTGACAGGGGGCTGGGTGTACACTGAAGCTTTCTTT. It is translated as CSVEVTGGWVYTEAFF.